The text below deals with one T cell receptor beta chain. Its antigen is currently not known. Qualities for individual bases were not recorded, and no much larger clone is one base off. Collaborating institutions collected whole blood in K2EDTA tubes following their own protocols. For TCRbeta analysis, collaborators shipped samples as frozen whole blood, isolated PBMCs, or DNA extracted from either of those sample types. TCRbeta CDR3 regions were amplified from genomic DNA by means of the immunoSEQ Assay, a bias-controlled multiplex PCR. The authors' analysis ran thus. Nucleated cell counts per sample were estimated from amplification of reference gene primers within the assay. To quantify the absolute abundance of each unique TCRbeta CDR3 rearrangement, sequence reads were collapsed and filtered. For each sample, productive Simpson clonality was calculated by taking the square root of Simpson's diversity index across productive rearrangements. TCRdb's version of the immuneACCESS table is confined to in-frame rearrangements and falls short of the full clone set. An unresolved V gene accounts for under half of the shortfall where checked; the remainder is of unknown origin. The V and J calls and the clone size are those of that table, but D and trimming were determined from the DNA. This sample is represented by roughly 180,000 clones; 75% to 80% of them were singletons. Together, the top ten hold around 7.9% of the sample.

This sample is drawn from a study of blood T cell repertoires in COVID-19 (dated by TCRdb to about 2020). About the full investigation: Samples from collaborators originated in the United States, Italy and Spain and spanned both the acute and convalescent phases of COVID-19. The prospective study material was composed of cDNA or gDNA derived from T cells, B-cell-depleted T cells, or PBMCs. The repertoires were made available in a free public database intended to serve as a resource for research on the immune response to SARS-CoV-2. The samples were drawn from two sources: the first 160 participants of the ongoing ImmuneRACE study, and 1,254 subjects contributed by 6 global collaborators. The dataset comprised deeply sampled blood TCRbeta repertoires from subjects exposed to, actively infected with, or recovered from COVID-19. Sample metadata almost always included a de-identified subject ID, COVID-19 status, age in years and sex. HLA class I and class II types, where available, came from metadata supplied by the sample provider rather than from assay-based typing. Broad study findings and their caveats: The amount of clinical and demographic metadata varied by source and participant and was provided uncurated.

Via the germline V gene (reference sequence), CDR1 is DFQATT and CDR2 SNEGSKA. Trimming takes 3 bases from V and 0 bases from J, and the germline ends sit 8 bases apart. The CDR3 goes from the cysteine to the phenylalanine over 13 residues. Just the 39-base CDR3 DNA is kept, in frame starting at base 1. This TCR was recovered from a woman between 50 and 59 years old with active or convalescent COVID-19. The V and J genes are TRBV20-1 and TRBJ1-2; the D region possibly corresponds to TRBD1 (6 bases align). Sample: peripheral blood. The nucleotide sequence reads as follows: TGCAGTGCTAGTACAGGGACTAACTATGGCTACACCTTC. Protein translation: CSASTGTNYGYTF.